The 30 T cell receptor beta chains below were found in one sample sequenced in a study of T cell changes during pregnancy in multiple sclerosis. Here immunoSEQ multiplex PCR was the method, and the copy in TCRdb shows in-frame clones only, minus some. The table includes about 80,000 clones, under 95% detected once. The source material was peripheral blood, sampled before pregnancy. The receptors stem from a female donor with multiple sclerosis, enrolled in a pregnancy study.

The chain joins TRBV13 to TRBJ1-1; no definite D call. In germline, CDR1 is PRHDT, CDR2 FYEKMQ (reference sequence). CDR3 length: 13 amino acids. V was clipped by 5 bases and J by 2 bases, with 9 bases between them. The DNA of the CDR3 is TGTGCCAGCAGCCCAAACTCAAACACTGAAGCTTTCTTT. Translated: CASSPNSNTEAFF.

In nucleotides, the CDR3 is TGCGCCAGCAGCCAAGAGGGCAGGGGGAATCAGCCCCAGCATTTT. Translated: CASSQEGRGNQPQHF. The chain joins TRBV4-1 to TRBJ1-5; 7 bases map to TRBD1. Germline V gene sequence: CDR1 MGHRA, CDR2 YSYEKL. This CDR3 is 15 amino acids long. J gave up 4 bases and V 0 bases, and 3 bases lay outside the gene matches.

This clone was found once. The chain couples TRBV13 to TRBJ1-2; possible D gene TRBD1, 6 bases. Looked up from germline, CDR1 is PRHDT and CDR2 is FYEKMQ (reference sequence). V lost 2 bases and J lost 2, with 6 bases in between. CDR3 length equals 13 residues. CDR3 DNA: TGTGCCAGCAGCTTACAGGGGAACTATGGCTACACCTTC. Protein: CASSLQGNYGYTF. Variable domain in full (rest from reference TRBV13 and TRBJ1-2): AAGVIQSPRHLIKEKRETATLKCYPIPRHDTVYWYQQGPGQDPQFLISFYEKMQSDKGSIPDRFSAQQFSDYHSELNMSSLELGDSALYFCASSLQGNYGYTFGSGTRLTVV.

The V call is TRBV10-3, the J call TRBJ1-5, with 7 bases fitting TRBD1. The CDR3 sequence is 14 residues long. Germline V gene lookup returns CDR1 ENHRY and CDR2 SYGVKD. Trimming cost V 6 bases and J 3 bases; bases outside gene matches: 5. Here the CDR3 reads CAISRDSNNQPQHF. The CDR3, as DNA: TGTGCCATCAGCAGGGACAGCAACAATCAGCCCCAGCATTTT.

The gene calls are TRBV7-9 and TRBJ2-2; D gene unclear. Trimming took off 3 bases at V and 1 base at J, with 6 bases between the two ends. In germline, CDR1 is SEHNR, CDR2 FQNEAQ (reference sequence). CDR3 length: 14 amino acids. In DNA, the CDR3 is TGTGCCAGCAGCTTGGGCAGGAACACCGGGGAGCTGTTTTTT. Translation gives CASSLGRNTGELFF.

The chain has TRBV13 and TRBJ2-2; a weak D match, TRBD1 (5 bases). Germline V lookup: CDR1 PRHDT, CDR2 FYEKMQ (reference sequence). This CDR3 region has 13 residues. V was cut by 3 bases and J by 10 bases, with 12 bases left in between. Here the CDR3 DNA reads TGTGCCAGCAGCTTCAGGACACCGGCGGAGCTGTTTTTT. Amino acids: CASSFRTPAELFF.

The chain links TRBV4-2 to TRBJ2-3; 9 nucleotides align to TRBD2. Germline assignment: CDR1 LGHNA and CDR2 YNFKEQ. The CDR3 totals 17 residues. V lost 0 bases and J lost 4; bases outside the gene matches: 8. Written as DNA, the CDR3 is TGTGCCAGCAGCCAAGATAGCGGGGGCGGGTGGGCAGATACGCAGTATTTT. As protein: CASSQDSGGGWADTQYF.

This chain uses TRBV6-6 with TRBJ1-3; D unclear. CDR1 and CDR2 (germline): MNHNY, SVGAGI (reference sequence). The CDR3 extends over 14 amino acids. Trimming pared 5 bases from V and 2 bases from J, leaving 10 bases between. CDR3 DNA: TGTGCCAGCAGTATGGTACAACCTGGAAACACCATATATTTT. This translates into CASSMVQPGNTIYF.

V usage is TRBV19 and J usage is TRBJ2-3, with D perhaps TRBD2 (6 bases). The CDR3 totals 13 residues. The V end was cut by 3 bases, the J end by 2 bases, with 6 bases between. Germline V gene data show CDR1 as LNHDA and CDR2 as SQIVND (reference sequence). The CDR3 reads CASSMGLTDTQYF. The CDR3 DNA reads as TGTGCCAGTAGTATGGGACTCACAGATACGCAGTATTTT.

As DNA, the CDR3 is TGTGCCAGCAGCTTCCATGTAGGCGGGGGCCCTGAAGCTTTCTTT. The encoded protein is CASSFHVGGGPEAFF. This rearrangement joins TRBV5-4 to TRBJ1-1; D may be TRBD1 (6 bases). Trimming removed 2 bases from V and 6 bases from J, with 17 bases in between. CDR3 length: 15 amino acids. CDR1 and CDR2 (germline): SGHNT, YYREEE (reference sequence).

The J gene is TRBJ2-7, the V gene TRBV27, with 8 bases aligning to TRBD2. CDR3 length equals 15 residues. CDR1 is MNHEY and CDR2 is SMNVEV in the germline V gene (reference sequence). Trimming took 10 bases from V and 6 from J; bases not matched to a gene: 17. This CDR3 is CATHPGGGNSFEQYF. The CDR3 DNA reads TGTGCCACCCACCCGGGAGGGGGGAACTCTTTCGAGCAGTACTTC.

The chain combines TRBV7-3 with TRBJ2-3, with D possibly matching TRBD2 (6 bases). Germline CDR1 is SGHTA and CDR2 is FQGTGA. Deletions cut 2 bases from V and 5 bases from J, with 14 bases between. The CDR3 totals 15 residues. The CDR3 reads CASSLVGGGEDTQYF. CDR3 nucleotides: TGTGCCAGCAGCTTAGTAGGTGGCGGGGAAGATACGCAGTATTTT. Together with reference TRBV7-3 and TRBJ2-3, the CDR3 gives the full variable domain: GAGVSQTPSNKVTEKGKYVELRCDPISGHTALYWYRQSLGQGPEFLIYFQGTGAADDSGLPNDRFFAVRPEGSVSTLKIQRTERGDSAVYLCASSLVGGGEDTQYFGPGTRLTVL.

This clone was seen just once. This chain uses TRBV15 with TRBJ1-1; the match to TRBD1 covers 8 bases. Per germline, CDR1 LNHNV and CDR2 YYDKDF (reference sequence). This CDR3 has 15 residues. With V trimmed by 1 base and J by 5 bases, 6 bases remained unmatched. CDR3 nucleotides: TGTGCCACCAGCAGAGGGGTCCAGGGGGCAACTGAAGCTTTCTTT. It yields the protein CATSRGVQGATEAFF.

This clone was seen a single time. The chain employs TRBV12-5 and TRBJ1-1; D not resolved. Trimming left V 7 bases short and J 1 base short, with 7 bases between. CDR1 and CDR2 from the germline V gene are LGHNT and FRNRAP. The length of the CDR3 is 12 residues. The CDR3 region has the DNA TGTGCTAGTGAGGGAGGGAACACTGAAGCTTTCTTT. This encodes CASEGGNTEAFF.

The V and J genes are TRBV9 and TRBJ2-3; 8 bases are shared with TRBD1. Germline assignment: CDR1 SGDLS and CDR2 YYNGEE. There are 13 residues in the CDR3. The V segment lost 0 bases and the J segment 6 bases; nucleotides outside the gene matches: 0. The CDR3 region is CASSVGTGDTQYF. CDR3 DNA: TGTGCCAGCAGCGTAGGGACAGGGGATACGCAGTATTTT.

The chain is built from TRBV5-1 and TRBJ2-5; no firm D call. Germline V CDR1 and CDR2: SGHRS, YFSETQ. This CDR3 has 14 residues. Trimming left V 7 bases short and J 7 bases short, with 20 bases between. CDR3 loop: CASSPPDRGATQYF. The CDR3 DNA sequence: TGCGCCAGCTCACCCCCCGACCGCGGTGCGACCCAGTACTTC.

The chain employs TRBV27 and TRBJ2-7, with TRBD2 identical over 8 bases. The germline gives CDR1 MNHEY, CDR2 SMNVEV (reference sequence). This CDR3 is built from 17 residues. Unmatched junction bases numbered 15, after V lost 8 bases and J lost 0 bases. As DNA, the CDR3 is TGTGCCAGCCGAGACTATGAGCGGGGGCAAAGCTCCTACGAGCAGTACTTC. Its translation: CASRDYERGQSSYEQYF.

The chain is built from TRBV10-1 and TRBJ1-4, with 8 bases identical to TRBD1. CDR1 and CDR2 (germline): WNHNN, SYGVQD (reference sequence). V dropped 8 bases and J dropped 5; count of bases not matched to a gene: 4. There are 13 residues in the CDR3. CDR3 amino acids: CASGTGFNEKLFF. The CDR3, as DNA: TGCGCCAGCGGGACAGGCTTCAATGAAAAACTGTTTTTT.

This clone is a singleton in its sample. This chain joins TRBV9 and TRBJ1-6; TRBD1 might be the D (5 bases). Trimming left V 0 bases short and J 5 bases short, with 18 bases between. The CDR3 totals 18 residues. Germline V gene sequence: CDR1 SGDLS, CDR2 YYNGEE. The CDR3 region has the DNA TGTGCCAGCAGCGTAGAGCCCCCGGGCGGGGCGAATAATTCACCCCTCCACTTT. Amino acids: CASSVEPPGGANNSPLHF.

The CDR3 loop reads CASSPGRDSYSNQPQHF. CDR3 coding DNA: TGTGCCAGCAGCCCGGGACGGGACTCTTATAGCAATCAGCCCCAGCATTTT. The rearrangement joins TRBV7-9 to TRBJ1-5, with D perhaps matching TRBD1 (5 bases). Trimming took 5 bases from V and 0 from J, leaving 17 bases between them. CDR3 length: 17 amino acids. Per germline, CDR1 SEHNR and CDR2 FQNEAQ (reference sequence).

Only one count was recorded for this clone. The rearrangement links TRBV5-8 to TRBJ1-5; tentatively, D is TRBD1 (5 bases). Germline CDR1 is SGHTS and CDR2 is YDEGEE. The CDR3 length is 15 residues. Trimming pared 1 base from V and 3 bases from J, leaving 11 bases between. The CDR3 region is CASSLFRGFNQPQHF. CDR3 coding DNA: TGTGCCAGCAGCTTGTTTCGGGGGTTCAATCAGCCCCAGCATTTT.

The chain employs TRBV19 and TRBJ1-1; TRBD1 aligns across 10 bases. The junction had 7 bases not matched to a gene; V was cut back by 9 bases and J by 3 bases. Germline values: CDR1 LNHDA, CDR2 SQIVND (reference sequence). The CDR3 covers 14 residues. The CDR3 sequence: CASEPGQGYTEAFF. CDR3 nucleotides: TGTGCCAGCGAGCCGGGACAGGGGTACACTGAAGCTTTCTTT.

The V gene is TRBV11-2, the J gene TRBJ2-1; 8 nucleotides match TRBD2. The CDR3 is 16 amino acids. Germline trimming cut 5 bases from V and 0 bases from J; bases unmatched to any gene: 6. Germline lookup yields CDR1 SGHAT and CDR2 FQNNGV. The CDR3 is CASSLGGGSSYNEQFF. The DNA for the CDR3 is TGTGCCAGCAGCCTGGGCGGGGGGAGCTCCTACAATGAGCAGTTCTTC.

The CDR3 DNA sequence: TGTGCCAGCAGCGTAGCCCCCGGGACAGGGGTCGACGAGCAGTACTTC. Its protein is CASSVAPGTGVDEQYF. This rearrangement joins TRBV9 to TRBJ2-7; TRBD1 aligns across 10 bases. This CDR3 contains 16 residues. CDR1 SGDLS and CDR2 YYNGEE come from the germline V gene. V lost 0 bases and J lost 5; bases outside the gene matches: 8. Supplemented by reference TRBV9 and TRBJ2-7, the full variable domain reads DSGVTQTPKHLITATGQRVTLRCSPRSGDLSVYWYQQSLDQGLQFLIQYYNGEERAKGNILERFSAQQFPDLHSELNLSSLELGDSALYFCASSVAPGTGVDEQYFGPGTRLTVT.

The rearrangement links TRBV30 to TRBJ1-2; unclear D gene. Germline V gene data show CDR1 as GTSNPN and CDR2 as SVGIG (reference sequence). The V gene lost 1 base and the J gene lost 8 bases, with 11 bases spanning the gap. This CDR3 has 12 amino acids. The CDR3 protein is CAWSEGSEGYTF. The CDR3 DNA reads TGTGCCTGGAGTGAAGGGAGCGAAGGCTACACCTTC.

The V and J genes are TRBV19 and TRBJ1-1; 7 nucleotides align to TRBD1. Germline assignment: CDR1 LNHDA and CDR2 SQIVND (reference sequence). This CDR3 contains 14 residues. V trimming: 5 bases; J trimming: 5 bases; junction bases outside the gene matches: 8. The CDR3 loop is CASSLQGGVTEAFF. CDR3 nucleotides: TGTGCCAGTAGTCTTCAGGGGGGTGTGACTGAAGCTTTCTTT.

Turning to this clone: Other DNA sequences from this sample encode an identical CDR3 as well. The chain combines TRBV6-5 with TRBJ2-7; the match to TRBD1 covers 8 bases. Germline V CDR1 and CDR2: MNHEY, SVGAGI. This CDR3 has 14 amino acids. V shed 0 bases and J 6 bases; nucleotides not matched to a gene: 4. The CDR3 is CASSYSPTGVEQYF. The CDR3 bases are TGTGCCAGCAGTTACTCGCCGACAGGGGTCGAGCAGTACTTC.

The V gene is TRBV13, the J gene TRBJ2-7, with D perhaps matching TRBD1 (5 bases). Looked up from germline, CDR1 is PRHDT and CDR2 is FYEKMQ (reference sequence). The CDR3 extends over 14 amino acids. The V end lost 5 bases, the J end lost 6 bases, and 17 bases lay between the germline ends. The CDR3 sequence is CASSRQGLQVEQYF. The CDR3 nucleotides read TGTGCCAGCAGCCGCCAGGGCCTTCAGGTCGAGCAGTACTTC.

The V and J genes are TRBV9 and TRBJ2-1; D unclear. With 3 bases removed from V and 7 bases from J, the gap between germline ends came to 8 bases. Germline assignment: CDR1 SGDLS and CDR2 YYNGEE. CDR3 length: 12 residues. CDR3 region: CASSDSGNEQFF. In nucleotides, the CDR3 is TGTGCCAGCAGCGATTCGGGTAATGAGCAGTTCTTC.

The gene calls are TRBV5-6 and TRBJ1-5; TRBD1 is a possible D gene (5 bases). CDR1 and CDR2 (germline): SGHDT, YYEEEE. Between the trimmed V and J ends, which lost 3 bases and 1 base, there was a span of 11 bases. This CDR3 is 15 amino acids long. The CDR3 coding sequence is TGTGCCAGCAGCTGGAAGCAGGGAAGCAATCAGCCCCAGCATTTT. Translating gives CASSWKQGSNQPQHF. The whole variable domain, filled in from reference TRBV5-6 and TRBJ1-5, reads DAGVTQSPTHLIKTRGQQVTLRCSPKSGHDTVSWYQQALGQGPQFIFQYYEEEERQRGNFPDRFSGHQFPNYSSELNVNALLLGDSALYLCASSWKQGSNQPQHFGDGTRLSIL.